One T cell receptor beta chain is described in this entry. Its antigen is not known. The primer mix had 60 Vbeta and 13 Jbeta primers. Assay used: immunoSEQ multiplex PCR; TCRdb lists only in-frame clones, some missing. The sample holds roughly 200,000 clones; about 80% are singletons and the top ten take 3.7%. The record originates from a study of cytomegalovirus exposure and HLA in healthy donors. Whole-study findings and limits: In vitro checks showed that a few CMV-associated chains really do target CMV antigens. Apart from CMV serostatus, no immune exposure information was available. Some TCR beta chains (164 of them) were listed as cytomegalovirus-associated.

Participants comprised healthy donors of bone marrow. V lost 5 bases, J lost 3 bases, and 8 bases stayed unmatched. The CDR3 runs 14 residues. Germline assignment: CDR1 SGHNT and CDR2 YYREEE (reference sequence). The sequence was collected from a woman aged 60 to 75 in good health and CMV-seropositive. The chain employs TRBV5-4 and TRBJ2-7; 7 positions agree with TRBD2. Sample: PBMCs. CDR3 region: CASRVFGLGYEQYF. The CDR3 DNA is TGTGCCAGCAGAGTCTTCGGACTAGGCTACGAGCAGTACTTC.